What follows are 7 T cell receptor beta chains derived from one specimen sequenced in a study of identical twins. TCRdb passed the 5' RACE reads through MiXCR, listing each CDR3 protein once. The sample includes about 570,000 distinct CDR3 sequences, more than 9% of them seen just once. These same data were also listed under a study on yellow fever vaccine responses in identical twins.

Sequencing used PBMCs. All receptors derive from a woman under 30 in good health.

The gene calls are TRBV7-2 and TRBJ1-5, with 8 bases aligning to TRBD1. CDR3 size: 15 residues. Germline V gene sequence: CDR1 SGHTA, CDR2 FQGNSA. V was pared by 4 bases and J by 4 bases, with 6 bases of the junction left unmatched. The CDR3 region is CASSYRTGKNQPQHF. The CDR3 region has the DNA TGTGCCAGCAGCTATCGGACAGGGAAGAATCAGCCCCAGCATTTT.

CDR3 in amino acids: CASRQGAVQTQYF. CDR3 bases: TGTGCCAGCAGACAGGGGGCTGTGCAGACCCAGTACTTC. This chain connects TRBV2 to TRBJ2-5; 9 bases agree with TRBD1. V dropped 6 bases and J dropped 6; count of bases not matched to a gene: 5. Germline CDR1 SNHLY, CDR2 FYNNEI. The length of the CDR3 is 13 residues.

This clonotype was seen only a few times. The chain carries TRBV7-6 and TRBJ2-1, with D possibly being TRBD2 (7 bases). V lost 0 bases and J lost 5, with 14 bases in between. CDR1 and CDR2 (germline): SGHVS, FNYEAQ. The CDR3 consists of 16 residues. CDR3 amino acids: CASSLASRGPNNEQFF. The CDR3 region has the DNA TGTGCCAGCAGCTTAGCCTCGCGGGGGCCAAACAATGAGCAGTTCTTC.

This clonotype was observed a handful of times. V and J are TRBV7-2 and TRBJ2-7; the D gene is possibly TRBD1 (5 bases). Trimming pared 0 bases from V and 8 bases from J, leaving 14 bases between. The CDR3 has 14 residues. Germline CDR1 is SGHTA and CDR2 is FQGNSA. The DNA for the CDR3 is TGTGCCAGCAGCTTAGCCCCGACAGCCAATAAGCAGTACTTC. As protein: CASSLAPTANKQYF.

This clonotype was detected many times. The chain links TRBV4-3 to TRBJ1-5; TRBD1 is a possible D gene (5 bases). V was pared by 4 bases and J by 5 bases, with 15 bases between. CDR1 is LGHNA and CDR2 is YSLEER in the germline V gene. The CDR3 is 15 residues long. The DNA for the CDR3 is TGCGCCAGCAGCCTGCGGGACGGTCAAGATCAGCCCCAGCATTTT. Encoded protein: CASSLRDGQDQPQHF.

The genes are TRBV20-1 and TRBJ2-7; D gene uncertain. CDR1 DFQATT and CDR2 SNEGSKA come from the germline V gene (reference sequence). Trimming took 3 bases from V and 4 from J, leaving 16 bases between them. CDR3 length: 14 amino acids. Here the CDR3 DNA reads TGCAGTGCTAGTTTCAGTTCTATCGGGTACGAGCAGTACTTC. Translated: CSASFSSIGYEQYF.

The gene calls are TRBV11-2 and TRBJ1-2; D is possibly TRBD1 (5 bases). The CDR3 contains 18 residues. Trimming shortened V by 0 bases and J by 4 bases, and 21 bases separated the two germline ends. Germline lookup yields CDR1 SGHAT and CDR2 FQNNGV. CDR3 sequence (DNA): TGTGCCAGCAGCTTAGATCGTATTGCGGGGACCCATGCCTATGGCTACACCTTC. Translation: CASSLDRIAGTHAYGYTF. Supplemented by reference TRBV11-2 and TRBJ1-2, the full variable domain reads EAGVAQSPRYKIIEKRQSVAFWCNPISGHATLYWYQQILGQGPKLLIQFQNNGVVDDSQLPKDRFSAERLKGVDSTLKIQPAKLEDSAVYLCASSLDRIAGTHAYGYTFGSGTRLTVV.